The clone carrying this TCR beta chain was seen repeatedly, ten times or more. The antigen remains undetermined. This sample stems from a study of prognosis after radiotherapy for stage I lung cancer. Study-level information: Roughly 7 of the patients had squamous cell carcinoma tumors, while about a dozen had adenocarcinoma tumors. Findings of the study overall: For the expanded TCR clones, whether they were tumor-specific was not determined. Differential TRBV and TRBJ gene usage was reported between patients with metastases and patients without them.

Germline V gene sequence: CDR1 SGDLS, CDR2 YYNGEE. Between the trimmed V and J ends, which lost 0 bases and 9 bases, there was a span of 7 bases. The CDR3 runs to 12 residues. The authors amplified TCR beta CDR3 from genomic DNA using two-round multiplex PCR. It was primers specific to each TRBV and TRBJ gene that first-round PCR used. Universal primers went into the second round of PCR. MiXCR, applied by TCRdb to the multiplex PCR reads, yields one record per CDR3 protein. The data contain 20,000 to 30,000 distinct CDR3 sequences, around two fifths of them singletons. The receptor comes from a donor over 45 with non-small cell lung cancer. This chain joins TRBV9 and TRBJ2-1; D is perhaps TRBD1 (6 bases). The sample consisted of PBMCs, taken before or after stereotactic body radiation therapy (not recorded which). The CDR3 is CASSVAGAEQFF. CDR3 DNA: TGTGCCAGCAGCGTAGCAGGGGCTGAGCAGTTCTTC.